Listed below are T cell receptor beta chains from one sample, sequenced in a study of OX40 agonist ivuxolimab in advanced cancers. Clones were sequenced by immunoSEQ multiplex PCR, and TCRdb holds only the in-frame ones, with some missing. There are around 140,000 clones in the sample; less than 95% occur only once, and 1.1% lies in the top ten. Material: CD4+ or CD8+ T cells sorted from blood, obtained in a trial of the OX40 agonist ivuxolimab. The receptors originated from an adult with an advanced solid tumor such as melanoma, head and neck, liver or kidney cancer. Both conserved end residues are part of each CDR3. The order of the fields is D gene, clone size, J gene, V gene, CDR3 DNA, CDR3 protein. A D gene is named only where the DNA matches it firmly. Where a row states a size, it is once, few, many or the class of an expanded clone; other rows omit it.

D gene: TRBD1; clone size: .; J gene: TRBJ1-1; V gene: TRBV28; CDR3 DNA: TGTGCCAGCAGTACGGGACAGGGGGCCACTGAAGCTTTCTTT; CDR3 protein: CASSTGQGATEAFF
D gene: .; clone size: .; J gene: TRBJ1-2; V gene: TRBV7-2; CDR3 DNA: TGTGCCAGCAGCTTAGCCGCGGACCTCTATGGCTACACCTTC; CDR3 protein: CASSLAADLYGYTF
D gene: TRBD2; clone size: .; J gene: TRBJ2-1; V gene: TRBV9; CDR3 DNA: TGTGCCAGCAGCGTAGACGATATGGTGCTAGCGGGATACAATGAGCAGTTCTTC; CDR3 protein: CASSVDDMVLAGYNEQFF
D gene: TRBD1; clone size: .; J gene: TRBJ2-1; V gene: TRBV10-1; CDR3 DNA: TGCGCCAGCAGTGGCTCCAATTGGACAGGGGGACGAGTAAGTGAGCAGTTCTTC; CDR3 protein: CASSGSNWTGGRVSEQFF
D gene: TRBD1; clone size: .; J gene: TRBJ1-2; V gene: TRBV9; CDR3 DNA: TGTGCCAGCAGCGTAGGGGGAGCAGGGGGCAACTATGGCTACACCTTC; CDR3 protein: CASSVGGAGGNYGYTF
D gene: TRBD2; clone size: .; J gene: TRBJ2-1; V gene: TRBV6-1; CDR3 DNA: TGTGCCAGCAGTGGTGGACTAGCGGGAGCCTACAATGAGCAGTTCTTC; CDR3 protein: CASSGGLAGAYNEQFF
D gene: TRBD2; clone size: .; J gene: TRBJ2-1; V gene: TRBV30; CDR3 DNA: TGTGCCTGGAGTGTATCGGGAGGCAACTACAATGAGCAGTTCTTC; CDR3 protein: CAWSVSGGNYNEQFF
D gene: TRBD1; clone size: .; J gene: TRBJ1-4; V gene: TRBV5-1; CDR3 DNA: TGCGCCAGCAGCTCGACAGGGGGGGTTAGCGAAAAACTGTTTTTT; CDR3 protein: CASSSTGGVSEKLFF
D gene: .; clone size: .; J gene: TRBJ2-3; V gene: TRBV28; CDR3 DNA: TGTGCCAGCAGTTTACCCCCCCCGACGGGGCTTCTCCCAGATACGCAGTATTTT; CDR3 protein: CASSLPPPTGLLPDTQYF
D gene: TRBD1; clone size: .; J gene: TRBJ1-5; V gene: TRBV11-2; CDR3 DNA: TGTGCCAGCAGCCAGGGGACAGGGCGAAATCAGCCCCAGCATTTT; CDR3 protein: CASSQGTGRNQPQHF
D gene: .; clone size: .; J gene: TRBJ1-1; V gene: TRBV9; CDR3 DNA: TGTGCCAGCAGCGTAACCGGGACGAGCACTGAAGCTTTCTTT; CDR3 protein: CASSVTGTSTEAFF
D gene: TRBD1; clone size: .; J gene: TRBJ1-1; V gene: TRBV28; CDR3 DNA: TGTGCCAGCAGTTTATATAGGGGGACAGGGGTGAGCACTGAAGCTTTCTTT; CDR3 protein: CASSLYRGTGVSTEAFF
D gene: TRBD2; clone size: .; J gene: TRBJ2-2; V gene: TRBV19; CDR3 DNA: TGTGCCAGTACCCCCGGGGGGGGCACCGGGGAGCTGTTTTTT; CDR3 protein: CASTPGGGTGELFF
D gene: TRBD1; clone size: .; J gene: TRBJ1-1; V gene: TRBV5-5; CDR3 DNA: TGTGCCAGCAGCCCACGGGACAGCTTGAACACTGAAGCTTTCTTT; CDR3 protein: CASSPRDSLNTEAFF
D gene: .; clone size: .; J gene: TRBJ1-6; V gene: TRBV6-7; CDR3 DNA: TGTGCCAGCAGTTACCCGCAGGTGGAGGGGATTAATTCACCCCTCCACTTT; CDR3 protein: CASSYPQVEGINSPLHF
D gene: .; clone size: .; J gene: TRBJ2-1; V gene: TRBV30; CDR3 DNA: TGTGCCTGGAGAGCAACCCGGGGAACTCGGTCCTACAATGAGCAGTTCTTC; CDR3 protein: CAWRATRGTRSYNEQFF
D gene: .; clone size: .; J gene: TRBJ2-3; V gene: TRBV29-1; CDR3 DNA: TGCAGCTCACCGGGGGAACCCTTTACAGATACGCAGTATTTT; CDR3 protein: CSSPGEPFTDTQYF
D gene: .; clone size: .; J gene: TRBJ2-2; V gene: TRBV28; CDR3 DNA: TGTGCCAGCAGTTTCGGGGTAAACACCGGGGAGCTGTTTTTT; CDR3 protein: CASSFGVNTGELFF
D gene: .; clone size: .; J gene: TRBJ2-7; V gene: TRBV30; CDR3 DNA: TGTGCCTGGAGTGGGGGGGACGAGCAGTACTTC; CDR3 protein: CAWSGGDEQYF
D gene: TRBD1; clone size: once; J gene: TRBJ1-2; V gene: TRBV15; CDR3 DNA: TGTGCCACCAGCAGAGTTGGGGGACAGGGGACCTATGGCTACACCTTC; CDR3 protein: CATSRVGGQGTYGYTF
D gene: TRBD1; clone size: .; J gene: TRBJ1-4; V gene: TRBV28; CDR3 DNA: TGTGCCAGCAGTTTGACAGGGTGGGGAGAAAAACTGTTTTTT; CDR3 protein: CASSLTGWGEKLFF
D gene: .; clone size: .; J gene: TRBJ1-4; V gene: TRBV6-1; CDR3 DNA: TGTGCCAGCAGCAGAAATGAAAAACTGTTTTTT; CDR3 protein: CASSRNEKLFF
D gene: TRBD1; clone size: .; J gene: TRBJ1-1; V gene: TRBV19; CDR3 DNA: TGTGCCAGTAGTTCCCCAGGGGGCCACACTGAAGCTTTCTTT; CDR3 protein: CASSSPGGHTEAFF
D gene: .; clone size: few; J gene: TRBJ2-1; V gene: TRBV15; CDR3 DNA: TGTGCCACCAGCAGACAGGAGAGCTACAATGAGCAGTTCTTC; CDR3 protein: CATSRQESYNEQFF
D gene: .; clone size: .; J gene: TRBJ2-2; V gene: TRBV5-5; CDR3 DNA: TGTGCCAGCACCAGAATGACAGTGACCGGGGAGCTGTTTTTT; CDR3 protein: CASTRMTVTGELFF
D gene: .; clone size: .; J gene: TRBJ2-1; V gene: TRBV9; CDR3 DNA: TGTGCCAGCAGCGTGGGACTTCCTATCAATGAGCAGTTCTTC; CDR3 protein: CASSVGLPINEQFF
D gene: .; clone size: .; J gene: TRBJ1-5; V gene: TRBV19; CDR3 DNA: TGTGCCAGTAGTATACAGGCCAGTTGGGGCAATCAGCCCCAGCATTTT; CDR3 protein: CASSIQASWGNQPQHF
D gene: .; clone size: .; J gene: TRBJ1-4; V gene: TRBV19; CDR3 DNA: TGTGCCAGTAGTCTAAACGTGGGGGCTTTTGGCGAAAAACTGTTTTTT; CDR3 protein: CASSLNVGAFGEKLFF
D gene: TRBD2; clone size: .; J gene: TRBJ2-1; V gene: TRBV9; CDR3 DNA: TGTGCCAGCAGCCCTCGGACTAGCGGGAGCTATGAGCAGTTCTTC; CDR3 protein: CASSPRTSGSYEQFF
D gene: .; clone size: .; J gene: TRBJ1-2; V gene: TRBV7-3; CDR3 DNA: TGTGCCAGCAGCTTAATTAGGGGCGGGAGATCGGGCCGGGACTATGGCTACACCTTC; CDR3 protein: CASSLIRGGRSGRDYGYTF
D gene: .; clone size: .; J gene: TRBJ1-2; V gene: TRBV25-1; CDR3 DNA: TGTGCCAGCAGTGACACAGGGTACTATGGCTACACCTTC; CDR3 protein: CASSDTGYYGYTF
D gene: TRBD2; clone size: .; J gene: TRBJ2-1; V gene: TRBV4-2; CDR3 DNA: TGTGCCAGCAGCCATATAGCGGGAGGGAGTCCCTACAATGAGCAGTTCTTC; CDR3 protein: CASSHIAGGSPYNEQFF
D gene: .; clone size: .; J gene: TRBJ1-4; V gene: TRBV18; CDR3 DNA: TGTGCCAGCTCACCAACCCCCCAGGGTTTAGGGGAAAAACTGTTTTTT; CDR3 protein: CASSPTPQGLGEKLFF
D gene: .; clone size: .; J gene: TRBJ2-7; V gene: TRBV5-6; CDR3 DNA: TGTGCCAGCAGCTTCGAGTTTGCGGACGAGCAGTACTTC; CDR3 protein: CASSFEFADEQYF
D gene: .; clone size: .; J gene: TRBJ1-5; V gene: TRBV7-3; CDR3 DNA: TGTGCCAGCAGTCTTTACGGATTGCAGGGGTATCAGCCCCAGCATTTT; CDR3 protein: CASSLYGLQGYQPQHF
D gene: TRBD2; clone size: .; J gene: TRBJ2-5; V gene: TRBV7-2; CDR3 DNA: TGTGCCAGCAGCTTAGGTACTAGCGGGAAGGAGGGCGAGACCCAGTACTTC; CDR3 protein: CASSLGTSGKEGETQYF
D gene: .; clone size: .; J gene: TRBJ1-1; V gene: TRBV18; CDR3 DNA: TGTGCCAGCTCACCACCGTCGGCCTTTATAAACCCACTGACGGTAGCTTTCTTT; CDR3 protein: CASSPPSAFINPLTVAFF
D gene: TRBD1; clone size: .; J gene: TRBJ2-1; V gene: TRBV14; CDR3 DNA: TGTGCCAGCAGCCAGATACCGGGACAGTACAATGAGCAGTTCTTC; CDR3 protein: CASSQIPGQYNEQFF
D gene: .; clone size: .; J gene: TRBJ1-1; V gene: TRBV7-8; CDR3 DNA: TGTGCCAGCAGCCGACAGGAGGACACTGAAGCTTTCTTT; CDR3 protein: CASSRQEDTEAFF
D gene: TRBD1; clone size: .; J gene: TRBJ2-1; V gene: TRBV7-3; CDR3 DNA: TGTGCCAGCAGGGGACAGGGAGTAAGCAATGAGCAGTTCTTC; CDR3 protein: CASRGQGVSNEQFF
D gene: TRBD2; clone size: .; J gene: TRBJ2-2; V gene: TRBV28; CDR3 DNA: TGTGCCAGCAGCTGGACTAGCGGGACCGAGATCACCGGGGAGCTGTTTTTT; CDR3 protein: CASSWTSGTEITGELFF
D gene: TRBD2; clone size: .; J gene: TRBJ2-5; V gene: TRBV10-3; CDR3 DNA: TGTGCCATCAGGGGACTAGCGAGAGAGACCCAGTACTTC; CDR3 protein: CAIRGLARETQYF
D gene: .; clone size: .; J gene: TRBJ2-7; V gene: TRBV7-9; CDR3 DNA: TGTGCCAGCAGCTTACAACTCATTGGGGGGGAGCAGTACTTC; CDR3 protein: CASSLQLIGGEQYF
D gene: TRBD2; clone size: .; J gene: TRBJ2-7; V gene: TRBV28; CDR3 DNA: TGTGCCAGCAGTCTCCCGGGACTAGCGGGTTCCCTCTCCTACGAGCAGTACTTC; CDR3 protein: CASSLPGLAGSLSYEQYF
D gene: .; clone size: .; J gene: TRBJ1-1; V gene: TRBV28; CDR3 DNA: TGTGCCAGCAGATCAGGAGAAACTAGATTTGAAGCTTTCTTT; CDR3 protein: CASRSGETRFEAFF
D gene: .; clone size: .; J gene: TRBJ1-3; V gene: TRBV2; CDR3 DNA: TGTGCCAGCAGTGAAGACACGAACACCATATATTTT; CDR3 protein: CASSEDTNTIYF
D gene: .; clone size: .; J gene: TRBJ1-2; V gene: TRBV12-5; CDR3 DNA: TGTGCTAGTGGTTTGGACAGAACCATCGGCTACACCTTC; CDR3 protein: CASGLDRTIGYTF
D gene: TRBD1; clone size: .; J gene: TRBJ1-1; V gene: TRBV25-1; CDR3 DNA: TGTGCCAGCAGGCAGGGGGCCATCTACACTGAAGCTTTCTTT; CDR3 protein: CASRQGAIYTEAFF
D gene: .; clone size: .; J gene: TRBJ1-1; V gene: TRBV25-1; CDR3 DNA: TGTGCCAGCACGCCCCCTGTCGGAGCTGAAGCTTTCTTT; CDR3 protein: CASTPPVGAEAFF